This T cell receptor (beta chain) comes out of a study of blood T cell repertoires in COVID-19. Germline assignment: CDR1 MGHRA and CDR2 YSYEKL. The CDR3 is 16 residues long. Trimming removed 4 bases from V and 4 bases from J, with 17 bases in between. This clone was detected once. Per the original methods: Reference gene primer amplification gave estimated nucleated cell counts. The data were produced by immunoSEQ multiplex PCR, yet TCRdb's version contains in-frame clones alone and is incomplete. The DNA gave D and trimming, while V, J and clone size come from that table. The top ten hold about 9.4% of the sample, which has hundreds of thousands of clones, about 86% seen once.

The sample taken for sequencing was PBMCs or T cells enriched from blood (not recorded which). The chain carries TRBV4-1 and TRBJ1-3; D may be TRBD1 (6 bases). This receptor was obtained from a woman in her forties or fifties who had recovered from COVID-19. CDR3 coding DNA: TGCGCCAGCAGCCCAGACCATGGGACACAAGGAAACACCATATATTTT. Amino acids: CASSPDHGTQGNTIYF.